The 15 T cell receptor beta chains presented below share a single source sample, sequenced in a study of regulatory T cells in long-lasting Graves disease. Time point given: persistent/refractory GD, antithyroid drugs over 5 years with positive TRAb. Following extraction of RNA from PBMCs, that RNA was used to make the TCR library. Researchers made TCR beta libraries by using iRepertoire HTBI primers and running Arm-PCR on CDR3 regions. TCRdb independently ran MiXCR on the multiplex PCR reads; one entry per CDR3 protein. The profile shows 300,000 to 350,000 distinct CDR3 sequences, about 18% of them singletons. The material was peripheral blood mononuclear cells (PBMCs), obtained when the disease was refractory, from a patient treated with antithyroid drugs. The receptors here all came from a female donor with Graves disease.

This clonotype came up a few times. V is TRBV6-1 and J is TRBJ2-7; D might be TRBD1 (6 bases). V was trimmed by 5 bases and J by 3 bases, leaving 8 bases between them. The CDR3 spans 12 residues. The V gene's germline CDR1 is MNHNS and CDR2 SASEGT. The CDR3 DNA follows: TGTGCCAGCAGTACAGGGAACTACGAGCAGTACTTC. Translation: CASSTGNYEQYF.

This clonotype was detected many times. This sequence joins TRBV7-9 and TRBJ1-1; D unclear. V dropped 5 bases and J dropped 1 base, with 14 bases sitting between them. The length of the CDR3 is 15 residues. Germline lookup yields CDR1 SEHNR and CDR2 FQNEAQ (reference sequence). DNA of the CDR3: TGTGCCAGCAGCCCCCGGACGCTAGAGAACACTGAAGCTTTCTTT. Its translation: CASSPRTLENTEAFF.

This clonotype has a handful of counts. This chain joins TRBV5-6 and TRBJ1-5, with a possible D match to TRBD1 (5 bases). CDR3 length: 18 amino acids. V shed 4 bases and J shed 7 bases, with 27 bases lying between them. The germline CDR1 and CDR2 sequences are SGHDT and YYEEEE. As DNA, the CDR3 is TGTGCCAGCAGCCTCCGCTTAGGGGCAAGGGGTAGAAGACAGCCCCAGCATTTT. Translated: CASSLRLGARGRRQPQHF.

There are a few counts of this clonotype. This sequence joins TRBV5-1 and TRBJ2-5; unclear D gene. The CDR3 runs 13 residues. Germline V gives CDR1 SGHRS, CDR2 YFSETQ. V lost 1 base and J 1 base, leaving 5 bases between the germline ends. CDR3: CASSLLTQETQYF. The CDR3 nucleotides are TGCGCCAGCAGCTTGTTAACCCAAGAGACCCAGTACTTC.

This clonotype came up many times. This chain links TRBV20-1 with TRBJ2-7; 8 bases match TRBD1. Germline V lookup: CDR1 DFQATT, CDR2 SNEGSKA (reference sequence). This CDR3 comprises 14 residues. V lost 0 bases, J lost 4 bases, and 5 bases stayed unmatched. CDR3 nucleotides: TGCAGTGCTAGAGACCCCAGGGGGCCGTACGAGCAGTACTTC. Residues: CSARDPRGPYEQYF.

This clonotype came up many times. V and J are TRBV5-1 and TRBJ2-7; a possible D gene is TRBD2 (6 bases). CDR1 SGHRS and CDR2 YFSETQ come from the germline V gene. V lost 0 bases and J 4 bases, leaving 14 bases between the germline ends. There are 15 residues in the CDR3. CDR3: CASSLAGAGTYEQYF. CDR3 sequence (DNA): TGCGCCAGCAGCTTGGCTGGGGCGGGAACGTACGAGCAGTACTTC.

In this sample, this clonotype turned up a few times. This chain links TRBV7-9 with TRBJ2-6, with 7 positions matching TRBD2. Germline V gene lookup returns CDR1 SEHNR and CDR2 FQNEAQ (reference sequence). The CDR3 runs to 16 residues. J was trimmed by 2 bases and V by 5 bases; bases with no gene match: 6. As DNA, the CDR3 is TGTGCCAGCAGCCCCCCTGGGGGGGCTGGGGCCAACGTCCTGACTTTC. It codes for CASSPPGGAGANVLTF.

This chain uses TRBV5-1 with TRBJ2-5; D tentatively fits TRBD1 or TRBD2 (5 bases each). Trimming shortened V by 1 base and J by 5 bases, and 12 bases separated the two germline ends. The CDR3 is made up of 14 amino acids. Germline values: CDR1 SGHRS, CDR2 YFSETQ. The CDR3 sequence: CASSLLQGGETQYF. The CDR3 DNA sequence: TGCGCCAGCAGCTTGCTCCAGGGCGGGGAGACCCAGTACTTC.

In regard to this clonotype: This could be a read error, since a much larger clone is one nucleotide away. The chain employs TRBV6-1 and TRBJ1-1, with D hard to call. This CDR3 has 13 residues. Germline values: CDR1 MNHNS, CDR2 SASEGT. CDR3 bases: TGTGCCAACAGTGAATCCCAGAGGTTAGGAGCTTTCTTT. The encoded protein is CANSESQRLGAFF.

This chain connects TRBV30 to TRBJ2-7; 8 bases map to TRBD2. V dropped 5 bases and J dropped 6; count of bases not matched to a gene: 6. Germline lookup yields CDR1 GTSNPN and CDR2 SVGIG (reference sequence). The CDR3 is made up of 12 amino acids. The CDR3 sequence is CAWGREGREQYF. The CDR3 region has the DNA TGTGCCTGGGGACGGGAGGGGCGCGAGCAGTACTTC. Combining the CDR3 with reference TRBV30 and TRBJ2-7 gives the whole variable domain SQTIHQWPATLVQPVGSPLSLECTVEGTSNPNLYWYRQAAGRGLQLLFYSVGIGQISSEVPQNLSASRPQDRQFILSSKKLLLSDSGFYLCAWGREGREQYFGPGTRLTVT.

This rearrangement joins TRBV12-3 or TRBV12-4 to TRBJ1-3; no firm D call. Trimming removed 8 bases at V and 4 bases at J, with 6 bases between. The CDR3 length is 11 residues. The CDR3 is CASPAGNTIYF. In nucleotides, the CDR3 is TGTGCCAGCCCGGCCGGAAACACCATATATTTT.

Ten or more counts support this clonotype. The chain uses TRBV6-1 and TRBJ2-7; either TRBD1 or TRBD2 may fit D (5 bases each). The CDR3 contains 13 residues. The V gene's germline CDR1 is MNHNS and CDR2 SASEGT. The ends were cut back, 8 bases at V and 6 bases at J, with 17 bases in the middle. This CDR3 is CASSPGASLEQYF. CDR3 in DNA: TGTGCCAGCTCCCCCGGGGCCTCCCTCGAGCAGTACTTC.

At least ten counts were recorded for this clonotype. This chain connects TRBV12-5 to TRBJ1-4; D gene unclear. The CDR3 runs 18 residues. Germline loops: CDR1 LGHNT, CDR2 FRNRAP. Between the trimmed V and J ends, which lost 5 bases and 0 bases, there was a span of 19 bases. CDR3 sequence (DNA): TGTGCTAGTGGTACCCCTCAGGCAGGTGATACAACTAATGAAAAACTGTTTTTT. It encodes CASGTPQAGDTTNEKLFF.

V is TRBV20-1 and J is TRBJ1-2; D not resolved. V gave up 0 bases and J gave up 3 bases, with 11 bases separating them. The CDR3 has 14 amino acids. The germline V gene encodes CDR1 DFQATT and CDR2 SNEGSKA (reference sequence). Written as DNA, the CDR3 is TGCAGTGCTAGAGATCAGCCAGGACACTATGGCTACACCTTC. This gives the protein CSARDQPGHYGYTF.

Ten or more counts support this clonotype. The chain couples TRBV12-5 to TRBJ1-6, with D unclear. The CDR3 extends over 13 amino acids. Germline CDR1 and CDR2: LGHNT and FRNRAP. V was clipped by 5 bases and J by 10 bases, with 12 bases between them. The CDR3: CASGGKPGSPLHF. In nucleotides, the CDR3 is TGTGCTAGTGGTGGAAAACCGGGGTCACCCCTCCACTTT. Full variable domain (outside the CDR3, taken from reference TRBV12-5 and TRBJ1-6): DARVTQTPRHKVTEMGQEVTMRCQPILGHNTVFWYRQTMMQGLELLAYFRNRAPLDDSGMPKDRFSAEMPDATLATLKIQPSEPRDSAVYFCASGGKPGSPLHFGNGTRLTVT.